This T cell receptor beta chain is from a study of OX40 agonist ivuxolimab in advanced cancers. Study overall: Patients assigned to dose escalation were diagnosed with hepatocellular carcinoma, melanoma, renal cell or head and neck cancer. Three patients, one with hepatocellular carcinoma and two with cutaneous melanoma, achieved partial responses. Study-wide results and limits: The investigators did not determine what antigen specificity the expanded peripheral T cells had.

Sequenced by immunoSEQ multiplex PCR; TCRdb stores in-frame clones only, minus some. The sample yields around 64,000 clones, 92% seen once. CDR1 and CDR2 (germline): GTSNPN, SVGIG (reference sequence). The CDR3 sequence is 12 residues long. Trimming shortened V by 5 bases and J by 2 bases, and 9 bases separated the two germline ends. Concerning this clone: The antigen is unknown.

The sequence was obtained from an adult with an advanced solid tumor such as melanoma, head and neck, liver or kidney cancer. The source was CD4+ or CD8+ T cells sorted from blood, collected in a trial of the OX40 agonist ivuxolimab. The rearrangement joins TRBV30 to TRBJ1-2; D is undetermined. The CDR3 reads CAWGSGNYGYTF. DNA for the CDR3: TGTGCCTGGGGATCGGGCAACTATGGCTACACCTTC.